One sample yielded the 27 T cell receptor beta chains listed below, sequenced in a study of a mutant IDH1 vaccine in newly diagnosed glioma. Assay used: immunoSEQ multiplex PCR; TCRdb lists only in-frame clones, some missing. The table shows about 120,000 clones, with about nine tenths occurring only once. These TCRs' antigens remain unknown. Time point denoted: week 11, during vaccination. What each vaccine dose contained was 300 ug of mutant IDH1 20-mer peptide, accompanied by topical imiquimod. Here the sequenced sample was PBMCs, taken from a glioma patient whose treatment included an IDH1 peptide vaccine. Receptors originate from a woman aged 45-60 years with glioma.

The chain employs TRBV5-8 and TRBJ2-1; perhaps D is TRBD1 or TRBD2 (7 bases each). V lost 4 bases, J lost 4 bases, and 15 bases lay in between. CDR3 length equals 15 residues. The germline V gene encodes CDR1 SGHTS and CDR2 YDEGEE. As DNA, the CDR3 is TGTGCCAGCAGCATACAGGGGCGGGAGTACAATGAGCAGTTCTTC. This codes for CASSIQGREYNEQFF.

V usage is TRBV4-1 and J usage is TRBJ1-5; D call uncertain. Germline loops: CDR1 MGHRA, CDR2 YSYEKL. The V end was cut by 0 bases, the J end by 3 bases, with 12 bases between. The CDR3 totals 16 residues. CDR3 protein: CASSQDNWQNNQPQHF. CDR3 nucleotide sequence: TGCGCCAGCAGCCAAGATAATTGGCAGAACAATCAGCCCCAGCATTTT.

Concerning this clone: Other DNA sequences within the sample encode an identical CDR3. The genes are TRBV15 and TRBJ1-4, with TRBD1 as a possible D gene (5 bases). V was shortened by 3 bases and J by 3 bases, with 14 bases between the two germline ends. The germline V gene has CDR1 LNHNV and CDR2 YYDKDF (reference sequence). The CDR3 runs to 16 residues. The CDR3 region is CATSRDGGAANEKLFF. CDR3 DNA: TGTGCCACCAGCAGGGATGGGGGAGCGGCTAATGAAAAACTGTTTTTT.

The genes are TRBV7-3 and TRBJ2-1; D is perhaps TRBD1 (5 bases). Trimming cost V 5 bases and J 3 bases, with 8 bases left between them. Germline-derived CDR1 and CDR2 are SGHTA and FQGTGA. The CDR3 is made up of 13 amino acids. The CDR3 here is CASSARGYNEQFF. DNA for the CDR3: TGTGCCAGCAGCGCTAGGGGCTACAATGAGCAGTTCTTC.

J is TRBJ2-1 and V is TRBV5-1; unclear D gene. Per germline, CDR1 SGHRS and CDR2 YFSETQ. The ends were cut back, 4 bases at V and 0 bases at J, with 11 bases in the middle. The CDR3 runs to 15 residues. DNA of the CDR3: TGCGCCAGCAGCCCCAGCGCCGGCTCCTACAATGAGCAGTTCTTC. It translates to CASSPSAGSYNEQFF.

V gene TRBV18 combines with J gene TRBJ1-5, with 8 bases aligning to TRBD1. Germline values: CDR1 KGHSH, CDR2 LQKENI. V shed 3 bases and J 7 bases; nucleotides not matched to a gene: 8. There are 15 residues in the CDR3. CDR3 sequence reads: CASSPSDRAGQPQHF. The DNA of the CDR3 is TGTGCCAGCTCACCGTCGGACAGGGCAGGGCAGCCCCAGCATTTT.

The gene calls are TRBV5-1 and TRBJ2-6; D not resolved. Germline V lookup: CDR1 SGHRS, CDR2 YFSETQ. This CDR3 contains 17 residues. V shed 0 bases and J shed 0 bases, with 10 bases lying between them. CDR3 sequence (DNA): TGCGCCAGCAGCTTGGAGGCACTCTACTCTGGGGCCAACGTCCTGACTTTC. It codes for CASSLEALYSGANVLTF.

The rearrangement joins TRBV10-3 to TRBJ1-2, with D uncertain. This CDR3 has 15 residues. Germline assignment: CDR1 ENHRY and CDR2 SYGVKD. The V end was cut by 0 bases, the J end by 5 bases, with 13 bases between. CDR3 protein: CAISESGTVGYGYTF. The CDR3 nucleotides are TGTGCCATCAGTGAGTCCGGTACCGTGGGGTATGGCTACACCTTC.

This clone has just a few counts. This chain links TRBV4-1 with TRBJ2-4; 7 nucleotides line up with TRBD2. Trimming cost V 2 bases and J 3 bases; bases outside gene matches: 1. The CDR3 contains 14 residues. From germline, CDR1 is MGHRA and CDR2 YSYEKL. The CDR3 DNA reads as TGCGCCAGCAGCCAAAGGACTAGCAAAAACATTCAGTACTTC. Translated: CASSQRTSKNIQYF.

CDR3 sequence: CASSANAGQPQHF. CDR3 bases: TGTGCCAGCAGCGCGAACGCCGGTCAGCCCCAGCATTTT. J is TRBJ1-5 and V is TRBV9, with D unresolved. Per the germline V gene, CDR1 is SGDLS and CDR2 is YYNGEE. V gave up 3 bases and J gave up 6 bases, with 10 bases separating them. The length of the CDR3 is 13 residues.

This chain uses TRBV6-5 with TRBJ1-4; tentative D call: TRBD1 (6 bases). Germline CDR1 is MNHEY and CDR2 is SVGAGI. The CDR3 totals 13 residues. V was cut by 5 bases and J by 8 bases, with 12 bases left in between. The CDR3 region is CASSRTTGEKLFF. CDR3 sequence (DNA): TGTGCCAGCAGTCGAACAACAGGGGAAAAACTGTTTTTT.

The chain is built from TRBV14 and TRBJ2-2, with D hard to call. The CDR3 has 13 residues. Germline-derived CDR1 and CDR2 are SGHDN and FVKESK. The V end lost 2 bases, the J end lost 6 bases, and 7 bases lay between the germline ends. CDR3 loop: CASSQFFAGELFF. CDR3 nucleotide sequence: TGTGCCAGCAGCCAATTTTTCGCCGGGGAGCTGTTTTTT.

This rearrangement joins TRBV5-6 to TRBJ1-4; no definite D call. The germline V and J ends were trimmed by 2 bases and 5 bases, with 16 bases remaining between them. Germline-derived CDR1 and CDR2 are SGHDT and YYEEEE. The CDR3 contains 16 residues. The CDR3 region is CASSLKSARKNEKLFF. As DNA, the CDR3 is TGTGCCAGCAGCTTAAAATCTGCCAGGAAGAATGAAAAACTGTTTTTT.

V gene TRBV30 combines with J gene TRBJ1-3, with a tentative D call TRBD1 (5 bases). The CDR3 contains 15 residues. Germline V gene lookup returns CDR1 GTSNPN and CDR2 SVGIG (reference sequence). Trimming removed 5 bases from V and 6 bases from J, with 20 bases in between. The CDR3 DNA follows: TGTGCCTGGCGAAATGGGGGTTTTTGGGTAAACACCATATATTTT. Translation: CAWRNGGFWVNTIYF.

The chain is built from TRBV2 and TRBJ2-7; D perhaps matches TRBD2 (5 bases). Germline-derived CDR1 and CDR2 are SNHLY and FYNNEI. The ends were cut back, 7 bases at V and 3 bases at J, with 16 bases in the middle. This CDR3 is built from 14 residues. The CDR3 sequence is CASTPQLGNYEQYF. As DNA, the CDR3 is TGTGCCAGCACTCCCCAACTAGGGAACTACGAGCAGTACTTC.

Concerning this clone: An end of the junction differs from the germline gene, which may be a read error. V and J are TRBV5-1 and TRBJ1-4; D is unclear. The length of the CDR3 is 16 residues. CDR1 is SGHRS, CDR2 YFSETQ, per germline. CDR3 sequence reads: CASSLSPTATNGKLFF. CDR3 DNA: TGCGCCAGCAGCTTGTCTCCGACGGCGACTAATGGAAAACTGTTTTTT.

The V call is TRBV4-1, the J call TRBJ1-2; no clear D gene. V was trimmed by 0 bases and J by 2 bases, leaving 7 bases between them. Germline lookup yields CDR1 MGHRA and CDR2 YSYEKL. The CDR3 runs 14 residues. This CDR3 is CASSQDRINYGYTF. The CDR3 nucleotides are TGCGCCAGCAGCCAAGATCGGATAAACTATGGCTACACCTTC.

The DNA of the CDR3 is TGTGCCAGTAGTATGACGGTGGGAGGGGGAAACACTGAAGCTTTCTTT. This gives the protein CASSMTVGGGNTEAFF. The V and J genes are TRBV19 and TRBJ1-1, with D possibly being TRBD1 (6 bases). The germline CDR1 and CDR2 sequences are LNHDA and SQIVND (reference sequence). The CDR3 runs to 16 residues. Trimming shortened V by 3 bases and J by 2 bases, and 16 bases separated the two germline ends.

The J gene is TRBJ1-1, the V gene TRBV10-2; TRBD1 matches at 7 bases. CDR1 is WSHSY, CDR2 SAAADI, per germline. J was trimmed by 0 bases and V by 2 bases; bases with no gene match: 6. CDR3 length equals 16 residues. Written as DNA, the CDR3 is TGCGCCAGCAGTGAGCCCCGGACAGGTTTGAACACTGAAGCTTTCTTT. This gives the protein CASSEPRTGLNTEAFF.

The chain joins TRBV4-1 to TRBJ1-1; TRBD1 is a possible D gene (5 bases). The ends were cut back, 3 bases at V and 5 bases at J, with 16 bases in the middle. Germline V gives CDR1 MGHRA, CDR2 YSYEKL. This CDR3 contains 15 residues. The DNA for the CDR3 is TGCGCCAGCAGCCATAGCAACGTTGGGGGGACTGAAGCTTTCTTT. Its translation: CASSHSNVGGTEAFF.

The V call is TRBV18, the J call TRBJ1-6; possible D gene TRBD1, 6 bases. Germline loops: CDR1 KGHSH, CDR2 LQKENI. V lost 3 bases and J 8 bases, leaving 17 bases between the germline ends. This CDR3 region has 16 residues. The CDR3 here is CASSPGAPRRHSPLHF. DNA of the CDR3: TGTGCCAGCTCACCGGGGGCCCCAAGACGTCATTCACCCCTCCACTTT.

The chain carries TRBV27 and TRBJ2-3, with D uncertain. Trimming removed 6 bases at V and 0 bases at J, with 16 bases between. CDR1 and CDR2 (germline): MNHEY, SMNVEV (reference sequence). The CDR3 spans 16 residues. CDR3 DNA: TGTGCCAGCAGCCCCCTATCCAGAATGAGCACAGATACGCAGTATTTT. Translation: CASSPLSRMSTDTQYF.

This clone has only a few counts. The V gene is TRBV27, the J gene TRBJ1-1; TRBD1 might be the D (6 bases). CDR1 is MNHEY, CDR2 SMNVEV, per germline (reference sequence). Trimming pared 4 bases from V and 3 bases from J, leaving 9 bases between. This CDR3 region has 13 residues. The CDR3 DNA reads TGTGCCAGCAGTTCAGGGGCGGACACTGAAGCTTTCTTT. It codes for CASSSGADTEAFF.

The rearrangement links TRBV6-5 to TRBJ2-7; D is undetermined. The germline V and J ends were trimmed by 0 bases and 3 bases, with 15 bases remaining between them. The CDR3 runs 16 residues. Germline V lookup: CDR1 MNHEY, CDR2 SVGAGI. The DNA of the CDR3 is TGTGCCAGCAGTTACTCTTCGGCAGAGGTTATCTACGAGCAGTACTTC. This sequence encodes CASSYSSAEVIYEQYF.

The V gene is TRBV6-1, the J gene TRBJ1-4; 7 bases align to TRBD1. This CDR3 is built from 14 residues. V lost 6 bases and J lost 7; bases outside the gene matches: 8. In germline, CDR1 is MNHNS, CDR2 SASEGT. As DNA, the CDR3 is TGTGCCAGCAGCCCGACAGGGCAGGTTGAAAAACTGTTTTTT. This gives the protein CASSPTGQVEKLFF.

J is TRBJ2-1 and V is TRBV10-2; 9 nucleotides match TRBD1. The CDR3 consists of 15 residues. The ends lost 5 bases at V and 6 bases at J; junction bases unmatched: 8. Per germline, CDR1 WSHSY and CDR2 SAAADI. The CDR3 spells CASSPRTGVGNEQFF. DNA for the CDR3: TGCGCCAGCAGTCCAAGGACAGGGGTGGGCAATGAGCAGTTCTTC.

This sequence joins TRBV5-6 and TRBJ2-5; no clear D gene. The germline V gene has CDR1 SGHDT and CDR2 YYEEEE. CDR3 length: 13 residues. V was trimmed by 1 base and J by 1 base, leaving 5 bases between them. The CDR3 spells CASSLHSQETQYF. The CDR3 DNA follows: TGTGCCAGCAGCTTGCACAGCCAAGAGACCCAGTACTTC. The full variable domain, with the rest looked up from reference TRBV5-6 and TRBJ2-5, is DAGVTQSPTHLIKTRGQQVTLRCSPKSGHDTVSWYQQALGQGPQFIFQYYEEEERQRGNFPDRFSGHQFPNYSSELNVNALLLGDSALYLCASSLHSQETQYFGPGTRLLVL.